One sample yielded the 30 T cell receptor beta chains listed below, sequenced in a study of blood T cell repertoires in COVID-19. The table came from immunoSEQ multiplex PCR; TCRdb's copy has only in-frame clones and leaves some out. The sample contains more than 110,000 clones, approximately 84% of which appear only once. Sequenced sample: peripheral blood. The receptors shown here come from an elderly woman in a cohort sampled during active or convalescent COVID-19.

The chain has TRBV7-2 and TRBJ2-3; 15 positions match TRBD2. The CDR3 totals 17 residues. With 3 bases clipped from V and 4 bases from J, the junction kept 5 bases outside the gene matches. Germline CDR1 SGHTA, CDR2 FQGNSA. The CDR3 DNA follows: TGTGCCAGCAGCTTCGGACTAGCGGGGGGGTATGCAGATACGCAGTATTTT. Translated: CASSFGLAGGYADTQYF.

The V and J genes are TRBV3-1 (or the pseudogene TRBV3-2) and TRBJ2-7, with 10 nucleotides matching TRBD2. V dropped 4 bases and J dropped 6; count of bases not matched to a gene: 3. Germline V gives CDR1 LGHDT, CDR2 YNNKEL (reference sequence). This CDR3 region has 13 residues. The CDR3 nucleotides read TGTGCCAGCAGCCTCTGGACTAGCGGCGAGCAGTACTTC. Its translation is CASSLWTSGEQYF.

This clone appeared a single time. V and J are TRBV7-3 and TRBJ2-7; 10 bases line up with TRBD1. The CDR3 length is 15 residues. Germline V gene lookup returns CDR1 SGHTA and CDR2 FQGTGA. Trimming cost V 5 bases and J 5 bases; bases outside gene matches: 9. The CDR3 protein is CASSVTGGKSDEQYF. The CDR3, as DNA: TGTGCCAGCAGCGTGACAGGGGGCAAATCGGACGAGCAGTACTTC.

The genes are TRBV7-2 and TRBJ1-5; 8 bases are shared with TRBD1. CDR3 length equals 17 residues. Germline trimming cut 1 base from V and 7 bases from J; bases unmatched to any gene: 12. Per germline, CDR1 SGHTA and CDR2 FQGNSA. CDR3 region: CASSLGYGIDRGQPQHF. The CDR3 bases are TGTGCCAGCAGCTTAGGTTATGGGATAGACAGGGGACAGCCCCAGCATTTT.

The gene calls are TRBV6-2 or TRBV6-3 and TRBJ2-3, with TRBD1 matching over 12 bases. With 0 bases clipped from V and 5 bases from J, the junction kept 9 bases outside the gene matches. The CDR3 consists of 18 residues. Germline V lookup: CDR1 MNHEY, CDR2 SVGEGT. The CDR3 region is CASSYSIPGQGAGDTQYF. CDR3 coding DNA: TGTGCCAGCAGTTACTCGATCCCGGGACAGGGGGCGGGAGATACGCAGTATTTT.

The chain couples TRBV5-4 to TRBJ1-4; maybe TRBD1 (5 bases). The CDR3 covers 15 residues. The germline V gene encodes CDR1 SGHNT and CDR2 YYREEE (reference sequence). V dropped 4 bases and J dropped 5 bases, with 15 bases sitting between them. The CDR3 sequence: CASSRKTELNEKLFF. The CDR3 DNA reads TGTGCCAGCAGCCGAAAGACAGAGTTAAATGAAAAACTGTTTTTT.

The chain uses TRBV9 and TRBJ1-2; 8 bases match TRBD1. The CDR3 loop spans 16 amino acids. The junction had 8 bases not matched to a gene; V was cut back by 0 bases and J by 4 bases. Germline assignment: CDR1 SGDLS and CDR2 YYNGEE. The CDR3 DNA sequence: TGTGCCAGCAGCGTAGGACTTGGACAGGGATCCTATGGCTACACCTTC. This translates into CASSVGLGQGSYGYTF. Based on the CDR3 plus reference TRBV9 and TRBJ1-2, the full variable domain is DSGVTQTPKHLITATGQRVTLRCSPRSGDLSVYWYQQSLDQGLQFLIQYYNGEERAKGNILERFSAQQFPDLHSELNLSSLELGDSALYFCASSVGLGQGSYGYTFGSGTRLTVV.

J is TRBJ1-2 and V is TRBV27, with a possible D match to TRBD1 (6 bases). Trimming left V 5 bases short and J 2 bases short, with 12 bases between. This CDR3 region has 14 residues. The germline CDR1 and CDR2 sequences are MNHEY and SMNVEV (reference sequence). The CDR3 DNA follows: TGTGCCAGCAGTCCTTGGACAGAGAACTATGGCTACACCTTC. The encoded protein is CASSPWTENYGYTF.

The V and J genes are TRBV5-1 and TRBJ2-2; TRBD1 is a possible D gene (6 bases). The CDR3 runs to 15 residues. Trimming shortened V by 0 bases and J by 6 bases, and 12 bases separated the two germline ends. Germline V lookup: CDR1 SGHRS, CDR2 YFSETQ. The CDR3 protein is CASSLGTVSAGELFF. CDR3 DNA: TGCGCCAGCAGCTTGGGGACAGTTTCGGCCGGGGAGCTGTTTTTT.

The chain links TRBV2 to TRBJ1-5; tentative D call: TRBD1 (5 bases). Per the germline V gene, CDR1 is SNHLY and CDR2 is FYNNEI. The CDR3 runs to 13 residues. Trimming took 8 bases from V and 6 from J, leaving 14 bases between them. CDR3 sequence (DNA): TGTGCCAGCTCGGAGGGGTTATCTCAGCCCCAGCATTTT. Protein sequence: CASSEGLSQPQHF.

V gene TRBV5-1 combines with J gene TRBJ1-4; 8 bases are a match to TRBD1. The CDR3 runs 16 residues. The J segment lost 0 bases and the V segment lost 4 bases, leaving 5 bases of the junction unmatched. In germline, CDR1 is SGHRS, CDR2 YFSETQ. The CDR3 loop is CASSRTGSATNEKLFF. CDR3 sequence (DNA): TGCGCCAGCAGCCGGACAGGGAGTGCAACTAATGAAAAACTGTTTTTT.

The V call is TRBV7-8, the J call TRBJ1-2, with 7 nucleotides matching TRBD1. This CDR3 is built from 14 residues. Germline CDR1 is SGHVS and CDR2 is FQNEAQ. J lost 5 bases, V lost 4 bases, and 7 bases had no gene match. Written as DNA, the CDR3 is TGTGCCAGCAGCTCGAACCCAGGGGGGTATGGCTACACCTTC. As protein: CASSSNPGGYGYTF.

The chain has TRBV7-2 and TRBJ2-7, with 9 bases aligning to TRBD1. The CDR3 length is 15 residues. The junction had 6 bases not matched to a gene; V was cut back by 3 bases and J by 3 bases. The germline gives CDR1 SGHTA, CDR2 FQGNSA. The CDR3 sequence is CASSFSGTGFYEQYV. The CDR3, as DNA: TGTGCCAGCAGCTTTTCCGGGACAGGGTTCTACGAGCAGTACGTC.

This rearrangement joins TRBV3-1 (or the pseudogene TRBV3-2) to TRBJ1-1, with 7 bases that match TRBD1. V was pared by 2 bases and J by 4 bases, with 4 bases of the junction left unmatched. CDR1 is LGHDT, CDR2 YNNKEL, per germline (reference sequence). The CDR3 covers 14 residues. This CDR3 is CASSQLDRATEAFF. The CDR3 region has the DNA TGTGCCAGCAGCCAACTAGACAGGGCCACTGAAGCTTTCTTT.

Here the CDR3 DNA reads TGTGCCAGCAGTTCTCAGGGTAGATTAGAAGTTACGCAGTATTTT. This gives the protein CASSSQGRLEVTQYF. The chain has TRBV6-2 or TRBV6-3 and TRBJ2-3, with a possible D match to TRBD1 (5 bases). V was trimmed by 4 bases and J by 8 bases, leaving 19 bases between them. The V gene's germline CDR1 is MNHEY and CDR2 SVGEGT. CDR3 length: 15 residues.

The sample holds a few counts of this clone. The chain couples TRBV6-2 or TRBV6-3 to TRBJ2-6; possibly TRBD1 for D (5 bases). This CDR3 has 16 residues. The V end was cut by 6 bases, the J end by 0 bases, with 12 bases between. Germline V gene sequence: CDR1 MNHEY, CDR2 SVGEGT. The DNA for the CDR3 is TGTGCCAGCAGCTGGACACATTTCTCTGGGGCCAACGTCCTGACTTTC. The encoded protein is CASSWTHFSGANVLTF.

V and J are TRBV19 and TRBJ2-1; the D gene is possibly TRBD2 (5 bases). The V gene lost 7 bases and the J gene lost 6 bases, with 16 bases spanning the gap. Germline V CDR1 and CDR2: LNHDA, SQIVND (reference sequence). CDR3 length: 14 amino acids. CDR3 region: CASTGLPAINEQFF. The CDR3 DNA sequence: TGTGCCAGTACTGGACTCCCGGCCATCAATGAGCAGTTCTTC.

The J gene is TRBJ2-3, the V gene TRBV7-2, with 7 bases identical to TRBD1. With 3 bases clipped from V and 4 bases from J, the junction kept 7 bases outside the gene matches. This CDR3 contains 15 residues. Germline V gene sequence: CDR1 SGHTA, CDR2 FQGNSA. The CDR3 nucleotides are TGTGCCAGCAGCTTTAGGGGGCTTATCGCAGATACGCAGTATTTT. This translates into CASSFRGLIADTQYF. Full variable domain (missing parts from reference TRBV7-2 and TRBJ2-3): GAGVSQSPSNKVTEKGKDVELRCDPISGHTALYWYRQSLGQGLEFLIYFQGNSAPDKSGLPSDRFSAERTGGSVSTLTIQRTQQEDSAVYLCASSFRGLIADTQYFGPGTRLTVL.

The chain couples TRBV4-3 to TRBJ1-1, with unresolved D. The CDR3 loop spans 16 amino acids. V was cut by 2 bases and J by 4 bases, with 17 bases left in between. Germline-derived CDR1 and CDR2 are LGHNA and YSLEER. The DNA for the CDR3 is TGCGCCAGCAGCCAATCCAAGCAGCCGGGGAGCACTGAAGCTTTCTTT. Protein product: CASSQSKQPGSTEAFF.

The genes are TRBV4-1 and TRBJ1-2; 8 bases are shared with TRBD1. V trimming: 1 base; J trimming: 7 bases; junction bases outside the gene matches: 8. The CDR3 spans 15 residues. CDR1 is MGHRA and CDR2 is YSYEKL in the germline V gene. CDR3 sequence (DNA): TGCGCCAGCAGCCAAGCTGGCCAGGGGGCCCGTGGCTACACCTTC. Residues: CASSQAGQGARGYTF.

The chain carries TRBV7-8 and TRBJ1-2; D is undetermined. Trimming took 5 bases from V and 8 from J, leaving 9 bases between them. Germline values: CDR1 SGHVS, CDR2 FQNEAQ. This CDR3 contains 11 residues. The CDR3 loop is CASSRSGGYTF. The CDR3 DNA reads as TGTGCCAGCAGCCGATCCGGGGGCTACACCTTC.

This rearrangement joins TRBV7-2 to TRBJ1-1; D call uncertain. V lost 0 bases to trimming and J lost 5 bases, with 7 bases between them. The CDR3 totals 13 residues. Per the germline V gene, CDR1 is SGHTA and CDR2 is FQGNSA. Written as DNA, the CDR3 is TGTGCCAGCAGCTTAGCTACGGAGACTGAAGCTTTCTTT. The encoded protein is CASSLATETEAFF.

The genes are TRBV29-1 and TRBJ2-3, with a possible D match to TRBD1 (5 bases). The CDR3 consists of 15 residues. The germline V and J ends were trimmed by 2 bases and 1 base, with 13 bases remaining between them. The germline V gene has CDR1 SQVTM and CDR2 ANQGSEA. The DNA for the CDR3 is TGCAGCGTTGAAAGGGGCGTACCAGGCACAGATACGCAGTATTTT. It specifies CSVERGVPGTDTQYF.

Only one count was recorded for this clone. The V and J genes are TRBV6-2 or TRBV6-3 and TRBJ2-1; TRBD2 matches 10 bases. CDR3 length equals 20 residues. Germline assignment: CDR1 MNHEY and CDR2 SVGEGT. V was pared by 5 bases and J by 1 base, with 17 bases of the junction left unmatched. CDR3 DNA sequence: TGTGCCAGCAGTCACGGGGTAGCGGGGGGACAAGAAGTATCCTACAATGAGCAGTTCTTC. As protein: CASSHGVAGGQEVSYNEQFF.

V and J are TRBV14 and TRBJ1-2; 8 positions match TRBD1. This CDR3 spans 16 amino acids. CDR1 SGHDN and CDR2 FVKESK come from the germline V gene. V trimming: 5 bases; J trimming: 1 base; junction bases outside the gene matches: 9. This CDR3 reads CASSSGTGEINYGYTF. The CDR3 nucleotides read TGTGCCAGCAGCTCCGGGACAGGAGAGATTAACTATGGCTACACCTTC.

The V and J genes are TRBV19 and TRBJ1-2; tentatively, D is TRBD1 (6 bases). CDR3 size: 14 residues. CDR1 and CDR2 (germline): LNHDA, SQIVND (reference sequence). V lost 10 bases to trimming and J lost 1 base, with 16 bases between them. The CDR3 DNA reads TGTGCCACCCGCGACGGACAGCTTAACTATGGCTACACCTTC. This gives the protein CATRDGQLNYGYTF. Supplemented by reference TRBV19 and TRBJ1-2, the full variable domain reads DGGITQSPKYLFRKEGQNVTLSCEQNLNHDAMYWYRQDPGQGLRLIYYSQIVNDFQKGDIAEGYSVSREKKESFPLTVTSAQKNPTAFYLCATRDGQLNYGYTFGSGTRLTVV.

The table lists this clone with a few counts. The chain combines TRBV12-3 or TRBV12-4 with TRBJ2-2, with no clear D. This CDR3 contains 13 residues. Trimming removed 6 bases at V and 7 bases at J, with 12 bases between. CDR3 protein: CASRNGISGELFF. As DNA, the CDR3 is TGTGCCAGCAGAAACGGTATTAGCGGGGAGCTGTTTTTT.

The chain carries TRBV4-1 and TRBJ1-5; the match to TRBD1 covers 7 bases. This CDR3 has 16 residues. Trimming took 0 bases from V and 6 from J; bases not matched to a gene: 8. The germline V gene encodes CDR1 MGHRA and CDR2 YSYEKL. As DNA, the CDR3 is TGCGCCAGCAGCCAAGATGATAGGGGGCTCAGTCAGCCCCAGCATTTT. Translating it yields CASSQDDRGLSQPQHF.

The chain uses TRBV6-5 and TRBJ1-3; D is perhaps TRBD1 (6 bases). V shed 5 bases and J shed 1 base, with 9 bases lying between them. The CDR3 is 14 residues long. CDR1 and CDR2 from the germline V gene are MNHEY and SVGAGI. The DNA of the CDR3 is TGTGCCAGCAGTCGGACAGATTCTGGAAACACCATATATTTT. Translated: CASSRTDSGNTIYF.

V usage is TRBV4-3 and J usage is TRBJ1-2, with D unclear. V lost 2 bases to trimming and J lost 4 bases, with 11 bases between them. The CDR3 consists of 14 residues. Germline V lookup: CDR1 LGHNA, CDR2 YSLEER. As DNA, the CDR3 is TGCGCCAGCAGCCAAAACTCCCATCTCTATGGCTACACCTTC. This codes for CASSQNSHLYGYTF.